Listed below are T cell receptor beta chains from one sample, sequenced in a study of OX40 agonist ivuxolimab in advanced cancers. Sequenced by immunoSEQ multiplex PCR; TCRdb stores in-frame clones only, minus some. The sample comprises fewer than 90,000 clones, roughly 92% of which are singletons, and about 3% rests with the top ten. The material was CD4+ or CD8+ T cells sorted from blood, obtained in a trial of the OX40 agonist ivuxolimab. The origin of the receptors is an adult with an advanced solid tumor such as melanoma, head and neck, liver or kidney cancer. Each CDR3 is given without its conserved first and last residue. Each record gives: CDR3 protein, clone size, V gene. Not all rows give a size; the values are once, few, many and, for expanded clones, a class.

CDR3 protein: ASSPGLPGNTIY
clone size: -
V gene: TRBV19

CDR3 protein: ASSPFWREGQNEQF
clone size: -
V gene: TRBV18

CDR3 protein: ASSLSQGTGNTIY
clone size: -
V gene: TRBV19

CDR3 protein: ASSSAPGNEQY
clone size: -
V gene: TRBV5-4

CDR3 protein: ASSRDPLEDTEAF
clone size: once
V gene: TRBV2

CDR3 protein: ASSEPSGKPLDEQF
clone size: -
V gene: TRBV10-1

CDR3 protein: ASSLGGSTNEKLF
clone size: -
V gene: TRBV5-4

CDR3 protein: ASSSIQGPGELF
clone size: -
V gene: TRBV5-5

CDR3 protein: ATSRVYRENEQY
clone size: -
V gene: TRBV15

CDR3 protein: ASPQIPSGHQQETQY
clone size: -
V gene: TRBV2

CDR3 protein: ASSSSVAGQGTQY
clone size: -
V gene: TRBV5-1

CDR3 protein: ASSKTSGTDTQY
clone size: -
V gene: TRBV11-3

CDR3 protein: ASSGDTGELF
clone size: -
V gene: TRBV18

CDR3 protein: ATGSQGSNEKLF
clone size: -
V gene: TRBV10-3

CDR3 protein: ASSWGVGGSRENTGELF
clone size: -
V gene: TRBV5-1

CDR3 protein: AWNQGFRTEAF
clone size: once
V gene: TRBV30

CDR3 protein: ASSRSDGTEAF
clone size: -
V gene: TRBV5-4

CDR3 protein: ASSIGQFEKLF
clone size: -
V gene: TRBV19

CDR3 protein: ASSPTGQDNVLT
clone size: -
V gene: TRBV18

CDR3 protein: ASSYTRPPLNSPLH
clone size: -
V gene: TRBV6-5

CDR3 protein: SLLTQENGYT
clone size: -
V gene: TRBV29-1

CDR3 protein: ASSPTGAGDTGELF
clone size: once
V gene: TRBV18

CDR3 protein: ASSLWGTVNTEAF
clone size: -
V gene: TRBV5-8

CDR3 protein: ASRTGSGNGYT
clone size: -
V gene: TRBV7-9

CDR3 protein: ASKGEGFTEAF
clone size: -
V gene: TRBV5-1

CDR3 protein: ASSPSLRTEAF
clone size: -
V gene: TRBV7-9

CDR3 protein: ASSYSGANTIY
clone size: -
V gene: TRBV6-5

CDR3 protein: ASSLGPAGELSYGYT
clone size: -
V gene: TRBV11-2

CDR3 protein: ASSTSGGTGANVLT
clone size: -
V gene: TRBV7-8

CDR3 protein: ASSSDWGAYEQY
clone size: -
V gene: TRBV7-2

CDR3 protein: ASSFPTAPYEQY
clone size: -
V gene: TRBV5-4

CDR3 protein: ASSLGPTQETQY
clone size: -
V gene: TRBV7-6

CDR3 protein: ASSFGAGGGYTEAF
clone size: -
V gene: TRBV28

CDR3 protein: ASSVASGTDTQY
clone size: -
V gene: TRBV9

CDR3 protein: ASSPGTVGGAF
clone size: -
V gene: TRBV7-9

CDR3 protein: ASSQSNPLGNEQF
clone size: -
V gene: TRBV16

CDR3 protein: ASSLKVIDEQY
clone size: -
V gene: TRBV27

CDR3 protein: ASSQAGGYTEAF
clone size: -
V gene: TRBV14

CDR3 protein: ASHSNYGYT
clone size: -
V gene: TRBV19

CDR3 protein: ASSLDRLGYQPQH
clone size: -
V gene: TRBV18

CDR3 protein: AWSLPRGGGNTGELF
clone size: -
V gene: TRBV30

CDR3 protein: ASSPSRAGSSTDTQY
clone size: -
V gene: TRBV18

CDR3 protein: ASSIVTPTGLYEQY
clone size: -
V gene: TRBV19

CDR3 protein: ASSPGSLNTEAF
clone size: -
V gene: TRBV28

CDR3 protein: ASSLRRGHTDTQY
clone size: -
V gene: TRBV7-2

CDR3 protein: ASSLGVRGPGNTIY
clone size: -
V gene: TRBV5-1

CDR3 protein: ASSYGGTYEQY
clone size: once
V gene: TRBV6-6

CDR3 protein: ASSSRTRVYGYT
clone size: -
V gene: TRBV28

CDR3 protein: ASSIGGSYEQY
clone size: -
V gene: TRBV19

CDR3 protein: ASSEDNLKETQY
clone size: once
V gene: TRBV6-1

CDR3 protein: ASSQAEGSGNEKLF
clone size: -
V gene: TRBV4-2

CDR3 protein: ASSYEGRGNYGYT
clone size: -
V gene: TRBV6-5

CDR3 protein: ASSLVARTGGAETQY
clone size: -
V gene: TRBV5-1